This T cell receptor (beta chain) was recovered during a study of T cells after yellow fever vaccination. About the research overall: Low-cell-number fractions underwent preparation using SMART-Seq v4 Ultra Low Input. Overall study findings and caveats: Clones from primary vaccination mostly reappeared after the booster (less than 98% CD4, roughly 87% CD8). Weaker overall was a secondary response that nonetheless peaked faster, on day 5 versus 15.

Germline V gene data show CDR1 as SGHDT and CDR2 as YYEEEE. This CDR3 spans 14 amino acids. Trimming left V 4 bases short and J 4 bases short, with 12 bases between. This clonotype was observed many times. Its antigen is currently unknown. One entry per CDR3 protein, called by TCRdb with MiXCR from the 5' RACE reads. This sample has 200,000 to 300,000 distinct CDR3 sequences, with 6.9% found just once. The source material was CD4+ T cells sorted from PBMCs, sampled 15 days after the yellow fever booster vaccination. This rearrangement joins TRBV5-6 to TRBJ2-1, with no clear D. The sequence came from a man younger than 40 who received the YFV17D yellow fever vaccine. The CDR3 region is CASSDYMGYNEQFF. In DNA, the CDR3 is TGTGCCAGCAGCGATTACATGGGATACAATGAGCAGTTCTTC.